The 22 T cell receptor beta chains given below trace back to one sample, sequenced in a study of Graves' ophthalmopathy and Graves' hyperthyroidism (dated by TCRdb to 2016 to 2019). TCRdb lists the instrument as Illumina HiSeq 2000. For repertoire sequencing, TCR beta CDR3 regions were amplified from RNA transcripts. The first round of RT-PCR was done with HTBI primers and the Qiagen OneStep RT-PCR kit, and was followed by a second round of multiplex PCR, then size selection and purification. TCRdb reran the public reads through fastp at Q25 and MiXCR, keeping productive beta chains. Every entry covers one CDR3 protein and lists the most common genes and DNA from its rows. The sample table shows 650,000 to 900,000 distinct CDR3 sequences, and approximately 40% are seen once. In total, the top ten clones hold less than 55% of the sample. Sequencing was performed on peripheral blood. The receptors originated from an adult man with Graves' ophthalmopathy.

V usage is TRBV7-9 and J usage is TRBJ2-5; no firm D call. The DNA end is more similar to TRBJ2-1, so the J call may be wrong. The CDR3 length is 12 residues. Looked up from germline, CDR1 is SEHNR and CDR2 is FQNEAQ (reference sequence). The CDR3 bases are TGTGCCAGCAGCTTAGCTTGGGATGAGCAGTTCTTC. Protein sequence: CASSLAWDEQFF.

This clonotype was seen a few times. The CDR3 loop reads CASSLAGSKRTGELFF. CDR3 in DNA: TGTGCCAGCAGCTTAGCCGGTAGTAAGCGCACCGGGGAGCTGTTTTTT. V usage is TRBV7-2 and J usage is TRBJ2-2; no firm D call. V was pared by 0 bases and J by 4 bases, with 12 bases between. Germline lookup yields CDR1 SGHTA and CDR2 FQGNSA. The CDR3 sequence is 16 residues long. Drawing the rest from reference TRBV7-2 and TRBJ2-2, the complete variable domain is GAGVSQSPSNKVTEKGKDVELRCDPISGHTALYWYRQSLGQGLEFLIYFQGNSAPDKSGLPSDRFSAERTGGSVSTLTIQRTQQEDSAVYLCASSLAGSKRTGELFFGEGSRLTVL.

The chain joins TRBV20-1 to TRBJ2-7, with D possibly matching TRBD1 (6 bases). The CDR3 length is 13 residues. The germline gives CDR1 DFQATT, CDR2 SNEGSKA (reference sequence). Between the trimmed V and J ends, which lost 7 bases and 4 bases, there was a span of 17 bases. CDR3 DNA sequence: TGCAGTGGGGGGCAGGGTGGTAGTTACGAGCAGTACTTC. This translates into CSGGQGGSYEQYF.

This clonotype was observed many times. This rearrangement joins TRBV7-2 to TRBJ1-5; D call uncertain. The V gene's germline CDR1 is SGHTA and CDR2 FQGNSA. Trimming took 5 bases from V and 7 from J, leaving 12 bases between them. The CDR3 sequence is 13 residues long. Here the CDR3 DNA reads TGTGCCAGCAGCCCCACTATCGGGCAGCCCCAGCATTTT. This translates into CASSPTIGQPQHF.

Notes on this clonotype: Compared with germline, one end of the junction differs, possibly owing to a read error. This sequence joins TRBV7-3 and TRBJ1-2; D possibly corresponds to TRBD1 (5 bases). This CDR3 spans 13 amino acids. Per the germline V gene, CDR1 is SGHTA and CDR2 is FQGTGA. CDR3 sequence reads: CASSQGPGTAGEF. The CDR3 DNA is TGCGCCAGCAGCCAGGGTCCCGGGACGGCGGGGGAATTC. Combining the CDR3 with reference TRBV7-3 and TRBJ1-2 gives the whole variable domain GAGVSQTPSNKVTEKGKYVELRCDPISGHTALYWYRQSLGQGPEFLIYFQGTGAADDSGLPNDRFFAVRPEGSVSTLKIQRTERGDSAVYLCASSQGPGTAGEFGSGTRLTVV.

The gene calls are TRBV9 and TRBJ1-1, with no clear D. Germline loops: CDR1 SGDLS, CDR2 YYNGEE. The germline V and J ends were trimmed by 3 bases and 8 bases, with 11 bases remaining between them. The CDR3 covers 12 residues. DNA for the CDR3: TGTGCCAGCAGCGGAGGAGTTGGGGAAGCTTTCTTT. Translating gives CASSGGVGEAFF.

The chain carries TRBV20-1 and TRBJ2-2; TRBD2 might be the D (7 bases). Trimming took 8 bases from V and 3 from J, leaving 19 bases between them. Germline CDR1 and CDR2: DFQATT and SNEGSKA (reference sequence). The CDR3 loop spans 15 amino acids. In nucleotides, the CDR3 is TGCAGTTCCGAGAGGGGGGCGGGAGACACCGGGGAGCTGTTTTTT. Translation gives CSSERGAGDTGELFF.

At least ten counts were recorded for this clonotype. This sequence joins TRBV10-3 and TRBJ2-5; 7 nucleotides align to TRBD2. V trimming: 2 bases; J trimming: 5 bases; junction bases outside the gene matches: 2. Germline values: CDR1 ENHRY, CDR2 SYGVKD. The CDR3 consists of 13 residues. The CDR3 protein is CAISEALAETQYF. The DNA of the CDR3 is TGTGCCATCAGTGAGGCACTAGCGGAGACCCAGTACTTC.

The V gene is TRBV14, the J gene TRBJ2-2, with D maybe TRBD1 (5 bases). Trimming cost V 2 bases and J 7 bases, with 11 bases left between them. Looked up from germline, CDR1 is SGHDN and CDR2 is FVKESK. CDR3 length: 14 amino acids. The CDR3 coding sequence is TGTGCCAGCAGCCAACTCAGGGCGGTCGGGGAGCTGTTTTTT. Amino acids: CASSQLRAVGELFF.

This clonotype was seen many times. This rearrangement joins TRBV7-2 to TRBJ2-7; 8 nucleotides match TRBD2. Trimming cost V 8 bases and J 6 bases; bases outside gene matches: 9. This CDR3 contains 13 residues. Germline V CDR1 and CDR2: SGHTA, FQGNSA. CDR3 region: CASHPGGLGEQYF. CDR3 nucleotides: TGTGCCAGCCATCCGGGGGGGCTGGGCGAGCAGTACTTC. The whole variable domain, remainder taken from reference TRBV7-2 and TRBJ2-7, is GAGVSQSPSNKVTEKGKDVELRCDPISGHTALYWYRQSLGQGLEFLIYFQGNSAPDKSGLPSDRFSAERTGGSVSTLTIQRTQQEDSAVYLCASHPGGLGEQYFGPGTRLTVT.

This clonotype was found many times. The chain is built from TRBV19 and TRBJ2-2; 7 positions match TRBD1. This CDR3 has 11 amino acids. The junction had 5 bases not matched to a gene; V was cut back by 10 bases and J by 9 bases. Looked up from germline, CDR1 is LNHDA and CDR2 is SQIVND (reference sequence). Here the CDR3 DNA reads TGTGCCACCCAACAGGGGAGGGAGCTGTTTTTT. Encoded protein: CATQQGRELFF.

This clonotype has a handful of counts. V is TRBV7-2 and J is TRBJ2-5, with D possibly TRBD1 on 6 matching bases. V was clipped by 4 bases and J by 4 bases, with 22 bases between them. Per the germline V gene, CDR1 is SGHTA and CDR2 is FQGNSA. The CDR3 extends over 17 amino acids. The CDR3: CASSSDRSGFKRETQYF. The DNA for the CDR3 is TGTGCCAGCAGCTCCGACAGGTCGGGGTTTAAACGAGAGACCCAGTACTTC. The full variable domain, completed using reference TRBV7-2 and TRBJ2-5, is GAGVSQSPSNKVTEKGKDVELRCDPISGHTALYWYRQSLGQGLEFLIYFQGNSAPDKSGLPSDRFSAERTGGSVSTLTIQRTQQEDSAVYLCASSSDRSGFKRETQYFGPGTRLLVL.

The chain employs TRBV29-1 and TRBJ1-2; D unclear. Trimming shortened V by 1 base and J by 8 bases, and 14 bases separated the two germline ends. CDR3 length equals 13 residues. CDR1 is SQVTM and CDR2 is ANQGSEA in the germline V gene. The CDR3 protein is CSVEGDREGGYTF. The CDR3 nucleotides are TGCAGCGTTGAAGGGGATCGGGAGGGAGGCTACACCTTC.

In regard to this clonotype: The junction and the germline gene differ at one end; a read error may be behind it. The chain recombines TRBV2 with TRBJ1-2; D not resolved. CDR1 SNHLY and CDR2 FYNNEI come from the germline V gene. The CDR3 runs to 17 residues. CDR3 amino acids: CAWSVRTPTGTKYGYTF. CDR3 coding DNA: TGTGCCTGGAGTGTACGGACCCCGACGGGCACTAAATATGGCTACACCTTC.

This clonotype was detected ten times or more. The chain has TRBV7-3 and TRBJ2-5, with D perhaps matching TRBD2 (5 bases). There are 14 residues in the CDR3. V lost 5 bases and J lost 6, with 16 bases in between. Germline CDR1 SGHTA, CDR2 FQGTGA. The CDR3 here is CASSGLEDPKTQYF. In DNA form, the CDR3 reads TGTGCCAGCAGCGGACTCGAGGACCCTAAGACCCAGTACTTC.

The sample holds a few counts of this clonotype. The rearrangement uses TRBV7-2 and TRBJ1-2; D gene unclear. In germline, CDR1 is SGHTA, CDR2 FQGNSA. This CDR3 contains 14 residues. V was shortened by 5 bases and J by 4 bases, with 14 bases between the two germline ends. CDR3 bases: TGTGCCAGCAGCCAAGCGGACGGTTTCTATGGCTACACCTTC. Translated: CASSQADGFYGYTF.

The gene calls are TRBV5-4 and TRBJ1-2; 10 positions match TRBD1. CDR1 is SGHNT, CDR2 YYREEE, per germline (reference sequence). V lost 4 bases, J lost 4 bases, and 10 bases stayed unmatched. The CDR3 totals 16 residues. CDR3 nucleotide sequence: TGTGCCAGCAGCGTTGCTCGACAGGGGGCTGGCTATGGCTACACCTTC. Its translation: CASSVARQGAGYGYTF. Full variable domain (outside the CDR3, taken from reference TRBV5-4 and TRBJ1-2): ETGVTQSPTHLIKTRGQQVTLRCSSQSGHNTVSWYQQALGQGPQFIFQYYREEENGRGNFPPRFSGLQFPNYSSELNVNALELDDSALYLCASSVARQGAGYGYTFGSGTRLTVV.

This clonotype was found once. A much larger clone differs by one base, so this may be a read error. This chain uses TRBV2 with TRBJ1-4, with D possibly TRBD1 on 5 matching bases. The CDR3 covers 15 residues. The V end was cut by 1 base, the J end by 5 bases, with 11 bases between. Germline V gene data show CDR1 as SNHLY and CDR2 as FYNNEI. The CDR3 DNA reads TGTGCCAGCAGTGAAGATCCGGGACGGAATGAAAAACTGTTTTTT. Its translation is CASSEDPGRNEKLFF.

This clonotype was recorded once. The genes are TRBV15 and TRBJ2-5, with a weak D call TRBD2 (5 bases). Germline CDR1 and CDR2: LNHNV and YYDKDF (reference sequence). The ends were cut back, 5 bases at V and 2 bases at J, with 15 bases in the middle. The CDR3 has 15 amino acids. The CDR3 loop reads CATSGTGDTQETQYF. For the CDR3, the DNA is TGTGCCACCAGCGGAACCGGGGATACTCAAGAGACCCAGTACTTC.

As for this clonotype: Given a much more abundant clone one base away, this may be a read error. The chain is built from TRBV11-2 and TRBJ1-1; the D is unclear. The CDR3 consists of 14 residues. The V and J ends lost 7 bases and 3 bases respectively, with 15 bases between them. Germline CDR1 and CDR2: SGHAT and FQNNGV. The CDR3 DNA sequence: TGTGCCAGCACCACAGACGCACGATACACTGAAGCTTTCTTT. Its translation: CASTTDARYTEAFF.

The rearrangement links TRBV7-6 to TRBJ1-2, with 10 bases that match TRBD1. Germline loops: CDR1 SGHVS, CDR2 FNYEAQ. The V and J ends lost 6 bases and 7 bases, in that order; junction bases with no gene match: 11. The CDR3 is made up of 15 amino acids. This chain's CDR3 is CASSSGTGDGGGYTF. The DNA of the CDR3 is TGTGCCAGCAGTTCCGGGACAGGGGACGGTGGTGGCTACACCTTC.

Many counts were recorded for this clonotype. This chain uses TRBV29-1 with TRBJ2-7; D is unclear. Germline V gene lookup returns CDR1 SQVTM and CDR2 ANQGSEA. This CDR3 is 14 amino acids long. V was shortened by 4 bases and J by 2 bases, with 15 bases between the two germline ends. The CDR3 region has the DNA TGCAGCGTTGTGGCCCCGGGTCTTCCCTACGAGCAGTACTTC. Translating gives CSVVAPGLPYEQYF.